The next 27 T cell receptor beta chains were all read from a single sample in a study of T cell responses to AZD1222 COVID-19 vaccine. Using immunoSEQ multiplex PCR, the repertoire was profiled, and TCRdb retains in-frame clones only, with some absent. The data contain more than 100,000 clones, about 85% of them seen just once; the ten biggest clones take up around 2.4%. Sample: peripheral blood, taken on day 0 of AZD1222 vaccination. These TCRs come from an adult in good health.

This chain uses TRBV10-3 with TRBJ1-1; 7 bases agree with TRBD1. Trimming took 6 bases from V and 7 from J; bases not matched to a gene: 11. The CDR3 sequence is 14 residues long. The germline V gene has CDR1 ENHRY and CDR2 SYGVKD. CDR3 loop: CAIRPGQRYGEAFF. CDR3 DNA: TGTGCCATCAGACCGGGACAGAGGTATGGTGAAGCTTTCTTT.

The CDR3, as DNA: TGTGCCAGCAGTGGTAGCGCCCCGCGGGCCCAGTACTTC. It is translated as CASSGSAPRAQYF. V usage is TRBV28 and J usage is TRBJ2-5; D might be TRBD2 (5 bases). The V and J ends lost 5 bases and 9 bases respectively, with 16 bases between them. Germline V gene data show CDR1 as MDHEN and CDR2 as SYDVKM. The CDR3 has 13 amino acids.

This clone has just one count. For the CDR3, the DNA is TGTGCCAGCAGCCAAGATAGGGGAGGATACAATGAGCAGTTCTTC. Its protein product is CASSQDRGGYNEQFF. This sequence joins TRBV4-2 and TRBJ2-1; D is perhaps TRBD2 (6 bases). The germline V and J ends were trimmed by 0 bases and 4 bases, with 10 bases remaining between them. The CDR3 is made up of 15 amino acids. Germline V CDR1 and CDR2: LGHNA, YNFKEQ.

This clone was seen just once. The CDR3 DNA reads TGTGCCAGCAGCAAGACAGGGGAGGATGGCTACACCTTC. Translation gives CASSKTGEDGYTF. The V call is TRBV21-1, the J call TRBJ1-2; the table calls TRBD1, which could not be checked here. TRBV21-1 is deemed a pseudogene. The CDR3 is 13 amino acids.

V gene TRBV5-1 combines with J gene TRBJ2-3; D is unresolved. The germline CDR1 and CDR2 sequences are SGHRS and YFSETQ. V was pared by 6 bases and J by 6 bases, with 8 bases between. The CDR3 loop spans 11 amino acids. The CDR3, as DNA: TGCGCCAGCACCAGCCTGGATACGCAGTATTTT. Translated: CASTSLDTQYF.

The J gene is TRBJ1-4, the V gene TRBV6-6; the match to TRBD1 covers 7 bases. The length of the CDR3 is 16 residues. V lost 4 bases to trimming and J lost 4 bases; unmatched junction nucleotides: 9. Germline values: CDR1 MNHNY, CDR2 SVGAGI (reference sequence). Here the CDR3 reads CASSFTRDSINEKLFF. CDR3 nucleotide sequence: TGTGCCAGCAGTTTCACCCGGGACAGTATTAATGAAAAACTGTTTTTT.

V usage is TRBV7-2 and J usage is TRBJ2-3; TRBD2 matches at 10 bases. CDR1 SGHTA and CDR2 FQGNSA come from the germline V gene. There are 16 residues in the CDR3. V lost 0 bases and J lost 4; bases outside the gene matches: 4. CDR3 residues: CASSLASSGGSDTQYF. CDR3 bases: TGTGCCAGCAGCTTAGCGAGTAGCGGGGGGTCAGATACGCAGTATTTT. Supplemented by reference TRBV7-2 and TRBJ2-3, the full variable domain reads GAGVSQSPSNKVTEKGKDVELRCDPISGHTALYWYRQSLGQGLEFLIYFQGNSAPDKSGLPSDRFSAERTGGSVSTLTIQRTQQEDSAVYLCASSLASSGGSDTQYFGPGTRLTVL.

The rearrangement links TRBV28 to TRBJ1-6, with TRBD1 matching 8 bases. This CDR3 is built from 14 residues. V shed 5 bases, J shed 8 bases, and the junction held 5 bases outside the gene matches. Germline V gives CDR1 MDHEN, CDR2 SYDVKM. CDR3 region: CASSVRGLDSPLHF. For the CDR3, the DNA is TGTGCCAGCAGTGTCAGGGGGCTAGATTCACCCCTCCACTTT.

This clone was counted only a few times. The rearrangement joins TRBV9 to TRBJ1-5; the D is unclear. V was shortened by 2 bases and J by 9 bases, with 12 bases between the two germline ends. This CDR3 contains 13 residues. In germline, CDR1 is SGDLS, CDR2 YYNGEE. DNA for the CDR3: TGTGCCAGCAGCGTGGTTGAGGGAGGGCCCCAGCATTTT. Translation gives CASSVVEGGPQHF.

J is TRBJ1-2 and V is TRBV6-1, with 8 nucleotides matching TRBD1. This CDR3 is 14 amino acids long. J was trimmed by 8 bases and V by 3 bases; bases with no gene match: 8. In germline, CDR1 is MNHNS, CDR2 SASEGT. CDR3 in amino acids: CASSDSGRGQGYTF. The CDR3 DNA reads TGTGCCAGCAGTGATTCCGGCAGGGGGCAAGGCTACACCTTC.

The chain is built from TRBV6-5 and TRBJ1-6, with D uncertain. The CDR3 runs 13 residues. Deletions cut 0 bases from V and 12 bases from J, with 9 bases between. CDR1 and CDR2 (germline): MNHEY, SVGAGI. CDR3 DNA sequence: TGTGCCAGCAGTTACTCGATGGAGGTACCCCTCCACTTT. Translating it yields CASSYSMEVPLHF.

J is TRBJ1-4 and V is TRBV30, with 8 bases lining up with TRBD1. This CDR3 has 12 amino acids. Per germline, CDR1 GTSNPN and CDR2 SVGIG (reference sequence). CDR3 sequence (DNA): TGTGCTCGGACAGGGTTTAATGAAAAACTGTTTTTT. This codes for CARTGFNEKLFF.

The rearrangement joins TRBV18 to TRBJ1-6; possible D gene TRBD1, 5 bases. CDR3 length: 13 amino acids. Germline V CDR1 and CDR2: KGHSH, LQKENI. V was cut by 3 bases and J by 7 bases, with 7 bases left in between. DNA of the CDR3: TGTGCCAGCTCACCGACAGTAAATTCACCCCTCCACTTT. Protein: CASSPTVNSPLHF.

The chain joins TRBV5-4 to TRBJ2-1, with TRBD2 matching over 8 bases. From germline, CDR1 is SGHNT and CDR2 YYREEE (reference sequence). With 2 bases clipped from V and 7 bases from J, the junction kept 5 bases outside the gene matches. The CDR3 length is 14 residues. CDR3 sequence reads: CASSFTSGKNEQFF. The CDR3 nucleotides read TGTGCCAGCAGCTTCACTAGCGGCAAAAATGAGCAGTTCTTC.

This chain joins TRBV4-1 and TRBJ2-3; 11 positions agree with TRBD2. The CDR3 spans 18 residues. Germline lookup yields CDR1 MGHRA and CDR2 YSYEKL. With V trimmed by 1 base and J by 3 bases, 9 bases remained unmatched. The CDR3 is CASSQGPHSGRGTDTQYF. CDR3 DNA: TGCGCCAGCAGCCAAGGACCCCATAGCGGGAGGGGTACAGATACGCAGTATTTT.

The rearrangement uses TRBV27 and TRBJ1-1; D is undetermined. With 1 base removed from V and 1 base from J, the gap between germline ends came to 4 bases. CDR3 length: 13 amino acids. The V gene's germline CDR1 is MNHEY and CDR2 SMNVEV (reference sequence). As DNA, the CDR3 is TGTGCCAGCAGTTTATTACGGAACACTGAAGCTTTCTTT. Protein sequence: CASSLLRNTEAFF.

The V call is TRBV28, the J call TRBJ1-5; a weak D match, TRBD1 (5 bases). Germline-derived CDR1 and CDR2 are MDHEN and SYDVKM. This CDR3 contains 15 residues. The ends were cut back, 6 bases at V and 4 bases at J, with 16 bases in the middle. CDR3 nucleotides: TGTGCCAGCAGGGGGGAGCGCGGCGATAATCAGCCCCAGCATTTT. Translated, it gives CASRGERGDNQPQHF.

The chain uses TRBV28 and TRBJ1-4; 10 bases map to TRBD1. J lost 7 bases, V lost 7 bases, and 9 bases had no gene match. CDR3 length equals 15 residues. Germline V gene data show CDR1 as MDHEN and CDR2 as SYDVKM. CDR3 amino acids: CASTRDRGGGEKLFF. The CDR3 DNA follows: TGTGCCAGCACTCGGGACAGGGGAGGGGGTGAAAAACTGTTTTTT.

Here the CDR3 reads CASSKDGSSGNTIYF. The CDR3 coding sequence is TGCGCCAGCAGCAAAGACGGGTCCTCTGGAAACACCATATATTTT. V gene TRBV5-1 combines with J gene TRBJ1-3; no firm D call. Germline-derived CDR1 and CDR2 are SGHRS and YFSETQ. The CDR3 contains 15 residues. V was clipped by 4 bases and J by 0 bases, with 11 bases between them.

The chain carries TRBV28 and TRBJ1-2; no definite D call. The CDR3 has 14 residues. V lost 3 bases to trimming and J lost 4 bases, with 12 bases between them. Germline V gene data show CDR1 as MDHEN and CDR2 as SYDVKM. CDR3 in DNA: TGTGCCAGCAGTTTTCGAGCATCCCCCTATGGCTACACCTTC. Its translation is CASSFRASPYGYTF.

V is TRBV12-3 or TRBV12-4 and J is TRBJ2-1; the D gene could be TRBD1 or TRBD2 (6 bases each). Between the trimmed V and J ends, which lost 4 bases and 6 bases, there was a span of 7 bases. The length of the CDR3 is 12 residues. The CDR3 region is CASSWGANEQFF. The CDR3 nucleotides read TGTGCCAGCAGTTGGGGGGCCAATGAGCAGTTCTTC.

The chain links TRBV2 to TRBJ2-7, with no clear D. CDR1 is SNHLY, CDR2 FYNNEI, per germline. The CDR3 sequence is 15 residues long. The V gene lost 2 bases and the J gene lost 0 bases, with 11 bases spanning the gap. The CDR3 is CASSETAVSSYEQYF. The DNA of the CDR3 is TGTGCCAGCAGTGAAACCGCAGTGAGCTCCTACGAGCAGTACTTC.

This chain uses TRBV19 with TRBJ1-1, with TRBD1 as a possible D gene (5 bases). V was cut by 10 bases and J by 4 bases, with 22 bases left in between. Looked up from germline, CDR1 is LNHDA and CDR2 is SQIVND (reference sequence). The CDR3 is made up of 15 amino acids. This CDR3 is CATTSLGGSGTEAFF. DNA of the CDR3: TGTGCCACCACCTCGCTGGGGGGGAGCGGCACTGAAGCTTTCTTT.

This chain links TRBV9 with TRBJ1-4; D perhaps matches TRBD1 (5 bases). CDR3 length: 14 amino acids. The germline V gene has CDR1 SGDLS and CDR2 YYNGEE. V lost 2 bases to trimming and J lost 8 bases, with 13 bases between them. The CDR3: CASSVSGTGEKLFF. CDR3 nucleotides: TGTGCCAGCAGCGTCTCAGGGACCGGGGAAAAACTGTTTTTT.

The J gene is TRBJ2-1, the V gene TRBV30; D is unresolved. The V gene's germline CDR1 is GTSNPN and CDR2 SVGIG (reference sequence). This CDR3 spans 14 amino acids. Trimming removed 4 bases at V and 2 bases at J, with 12 bases between. In DNA form, the CDR3 reads TGTGCCTGGAATCCTACATTCCCCTACAATGAGCAGTTCTTC. Amino acids: CAWNPTFPYNEQFF.

The V gene is TRBV3-1 (or the pseudogene TRBV3-2), the J gene TRBJ1-3; the D is unclear. Germline-derived CDR1 and CDR2 are LGHDT and YNNKEL (reference sequence). The CDR3 length is 15 residues. The germline V and J ends were trimmed by 2 bases and 4 bases, with 12 bases remaining between them. The CDR3 sequence is CASSQRVQSGNTIYF. In nucleotides, the CDR3 is TGTGCCAGCAGCCAACGGGTACAATCCGGAAACACCATATATTTT.

The V and J genes are TRBV11-2 and TRBJ1-1, with D unresolved. CDR1 and CDR2 from the germline V gene are SGHAT and FQNNGV. Trimming shortened V by 0 bases and J by 0 bases, and 5 bases separated the two germline ends. The CDR3 loop spans 14 amino acids. The CDR3 DNA reads TGTGCCAGCAGCTTAGATAGCCTGAACACTGAAGCTTTCTTT. This codes for CASSLDSLNTEAFF.